This T cell receptor (beta chain) was sequenced for a study of cytomegalovirus exposure and HLA in healthy donors (dated by TCRdb to 2015 to 2018). For context, the study as a whole: According to an earlier analysis of a few hundred of the donors, some 180 million T cells yielded 90 million to 130 million unique TCR beta sequences and 250 to 350 Gb of sequence data. Roughly 300 gigabases of sequencing data and roughly 90 million unique TCR sequences were included in an early release covering under 650 HLA-typed donors. The genetic ancestry cluster associated with self-reported Caucasian donors included 81% of the roughly 400 genotyped donors. The aim of the study was to test whether cataloging public T cell receptors could identify signatures of past pathogen exposure. The study profiled the T cell repertoires of 666 subjects by immunosequencing and related them to cytomegalovirus serostatus. Along with the approximately 700-subject first cohort, a separate validation cohort of around 120 different subjects was used. High-throughput TCR immunosequencing, statistical association of individual TCRs with disease status, and machine learning were combined to predict cytomegalovirus infection status. A later analysis re-examined previously published TCR beta repertoires from around 670 donors and added high-resolution HLA genotyping to investigate patterns of TCR occurrence. In the later analysis, no new phenotypic data were used to find candidate immune exposures; instead, reliance was placed on TCR beta sequences and their occurrence across donors. To decide whether each TCR beta V gene segment behaved as functional or pseudogenic, an earlier analysis of approximately 590 of the donors relied on high-throughput TCR beta sequencing. Alongside the repertoire data, information on donor age, sex, ethnicity and CMV serostatus was compiled. Genome-wide SNP genotypes for about three fifths of the roughly 670 donors were used in a later genetic analysis, which treated that subset as a discovery cohort. Every discovery cohort repertoire had been produced on one sequencing platform. HLA typing covered class I and class II loci at four-digit resolution. The number of typed donors differed by locus: roughly 629-640 for A, B, C, DRB1 and DQB1; 500 to 550 for DQA1; some 610 for DPA1; and some 470 for DPB1. Five DR-DQ haplotypes were treated as single units for association and clustering because of strong linkage in the cohort. On average, roughly 250,000 unique TCR beta nucleotide sequences were sequenced per donor among roughly 430 genotyped donors of the cohort, with roughly 18% of those sequences being non-productive. Paper-wide results and their limitations: A later analysis found that most CMV-associated TCR beta chains appeared HLA-restricted, with HLA associations seemingly driven largely by CMV exposure. In this cohort, only TCR beta chains were sequenced, and detectable features were limited by the absence of alpha or paired-chain data. In an earlier analysis of roughly 560 of the donors, most TCR beta V segments were observed in productive rearrangements about 87% or about 30% of the time, broadly matching IMGT annotations. Most TCR sequences were observed very rarely across donors, whereas some public TCRs were present in many individuals. Presence/absence analyses assumed roughly uniform sequencing depth across donors, an assumption that may not hold. The study gave a list of 150 to 200 TCR beta chains associated with cytomegalovirus. Assigning TCR associations to individual alleles was difficult when HLA alleles, especially DR and DQ, strongly co-occurred. A further reported finding was that TCR beta sequences accurately predicted the HLA-A and HLA-B alleles for most subjects in the first cohort. About 15 rarely observed V segments, including chromosome 9 orphons, were excluded from the earlier analysis of 550 to 700 of the donors because counts were too low. In vitro tests confirmed that a few of the cytomegalovirus-associated TCR beta chains recognize cytomegalovirus antigens. A group of highly shared sequence variants was considered likely to be a technical artifact of the sequencing pipeline. At a false discovery rate of 0.05, a later analysis linked under 20,000 TCR beta sequences to specific HLA alleles. For the cohort, immune exposure information was limited to CMV serostatus. In a later analysis, TCR association rates were found to vary across HLA loci, with the most associated TCRs seen for DRB1 alleles and the fewest for HLA-C alleles. Cytomegalovirus status was reported to be diagnosed by the classifier with high specificity and sensitivity in both the original and validation cohorts. In a later analysis, HLA-associated TCR beta chains were found to be more clonally expanded and to have lower generation probabilities than equally common non-associated chains. According to a later genetic analysis, donors in an Asian-associated ancestry cluster had fewer N-insertions in productive TCRs than the approximately 670-donor mean. Because some donors lacked HLA typing at each locus, the association tests relied only on the typed subset. Linkage disequilibrium might explain the correlated functional status among segregating V segments, but an unknown experimental factor could not be ruled out. Some IMGT-functional V segments, including TRBV6-2 and TRBV6-3, could not be told apart with the 87-base-pair reads, so those segments were excluded. An association between a missense DCLRE1C variant and V-gene and J-gene trimming of TCR beta chains was found in a later genetic analysis and replicated in an independent cohort. The authors suggested that the approach could potentially be extended to other disease states and immunological phenotypes. In a later analysis, several top co-occurrence clusters were reported to appear linked to parvovirus B19, influenza, CMV and Epstein-Barr virus.

As for this clone: Its antigen remains undetermined. Base qualities are not at hand, and no much larger clone is one base apart.

The cohort was made up of around 720 healthy bone marrow donors. Cohort members were all nominally healthy when sampled, although unrecorded immune exposures were likely present. The donor tested CMV seropositive, placing the donor among the 289 seropositive members of the cohort. A peripheral blood sample was collected from each donor, and TCR beta sequencing was performed on peripheral blood mononuclear cells. Genomic DNA extraction from the blood cell samples was performed with the Qiagen DNeasy Blood Extraction Kit. Library construction relied on the immunoSEQ multiplex PCR assay. The multiplex PCR relied on a mix of 60 forward primers for TCR Vbeta segments and 13 reverse primers for TCR Jbeta segments. The CDR3 region of rearranged TCR beta genes was amplified from genomic DNA by a multiplex PCR assay. The amplified TCR beta libraries were sequenced on the Illumina HiSeq System as 87-base-pair reads. As for the authors' bioinformatics: A later analysis counted tens of millions of unique TCR beta chains across the 650 to 700 repertoires, and 9.5 million to 11 million of these chains were shared by at least two donors. A nearest-neighbor algorithm error-corrected the raw reads and collapsed the reads into unique sequences, merging closely related sequences to remove PCR and sequencing errors. To assign V, D and J gene segments, CDR3 sequences were aligned to IMGT reference sequences. For a sequence to be retained, a match of at least six nucleotides to both a V gene segment and a J gene segment was required. Rearrangements were classified as productive when the CDR3 lacked stop codons and remained in frame with V and J, and all other rearrangements were classified as non-productive. CDR3 was defined according to IMGT convention as the region running from the second conserved V-encoded cysteine to the conserved J-encoded phenylalanine. Sequences without an unambiguous match to a single V gene segment were excluded from the earlier analysis of approximately 600 of the donors. An earlier analysis of under 750 of the donors called V segments functional above 56.7% productive rearrangements and segregating when the between-donor standard deviation exceeded 5%. A statistical classification framework was built for diagnosing cytomegalovirus status from the catalog of TCR beta chain sequences. V and J gene assignment, in a later analysis, came from comparing TCR nucleotide sequences with IMGT/GENE-DB human TR gene sequences. Using the TCRdist pipeline, a later analysis assigned CDR3 sequences along with most-parsimonious VDJ recombination scenarios. In a later analysis, each TCR beta chain was defined by its CDR3 amino acid sequence together with its V-gene family, and reads without a unique V-gene family were excluded. As a way to deal with suspected cross-contamination and a sequencing artifact, a later analysis dropped under 600 nucleotide sequences that were highly shared and had low generation probability. In a later analysis, a clonal expansion index for each public chain was calculated from normalized within-repertoire ranks of inferred template counts. A later analysis computed generation probabilities with a VDJ recombination model fitted to out-of-frame rearrangements, and checked the results against IGoR. Hypergeometric tests were used in a later analysis to score TCR-TCR, TCR-HLA and TCR-CMV co-occurrence, with a repertoire-size bias correction applied to the TCR pairs. A later analysis estimated false discovery rates by permuting HLA or CMV assignments 20 times. In a later analysis, co-occurring TCRs were grouped using DBSCAN, with TCRdist sequence similarity added in when clustering inside HLA-allele-positive subsets. Repertoires with fewer than 30,000 or more than 120,000 public chains were left out of co-occurrence clustering, as were four to six repertoires with anomalous nucleotide sharing. As stored in TCRdb, this immuneACCESS dataset retains in-frame rearrangements with V and J assigned. A fraction of the clones does not appear; measured against another copy, unresolved V genes explain less than half of the discrepancy, and the remainder lacks a known reason. The V and J calls and clone size were taken over from that table, and D and trimming were inferred from the DNA. For this sample there are around 78,000 clones; about 60% appear just once. The top ten hold approximately 5.4% of the sample.

The germline V gene specifies SNHLY as CDR1 and FYNNEI as CDR2. The V end gives up 8 bases and the J end 12 bases, leaving 11 bases in the junction not matched to a gene. The CDR3 has 13 amino acids, counting the end cysteine and phenylalanine. The DNA shown is the 39-base CDR3, in frame from base 1. The TCR comes from a man aged 25-45 years in good health and CMV-seropositive. The rearranged segments are TRBV2 and TRBJ2-7, with 12 bases in between that match TRBD1. The sequenced sample consisted of PBMCs. The DNA sequence is given as TGTGCCAGCCAACAAGGGGACAGGGGGCGCGGGTACTTC. This sequence encodes CASQQGDRGRGYF.